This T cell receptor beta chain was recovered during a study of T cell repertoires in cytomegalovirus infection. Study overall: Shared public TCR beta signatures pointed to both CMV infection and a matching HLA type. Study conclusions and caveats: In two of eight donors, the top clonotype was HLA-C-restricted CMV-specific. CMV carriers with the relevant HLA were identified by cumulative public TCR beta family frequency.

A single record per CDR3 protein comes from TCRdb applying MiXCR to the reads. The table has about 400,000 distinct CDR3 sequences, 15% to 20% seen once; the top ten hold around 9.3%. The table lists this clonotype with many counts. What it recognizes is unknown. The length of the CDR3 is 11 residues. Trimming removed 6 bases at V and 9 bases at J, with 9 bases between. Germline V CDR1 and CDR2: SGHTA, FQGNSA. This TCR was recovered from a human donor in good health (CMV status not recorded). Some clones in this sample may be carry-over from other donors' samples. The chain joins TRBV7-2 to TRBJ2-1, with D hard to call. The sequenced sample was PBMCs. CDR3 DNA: TGTGCCAGCAGTGCAAATAGTGAGCAGTTCTTC. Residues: CASSANSEQFF.